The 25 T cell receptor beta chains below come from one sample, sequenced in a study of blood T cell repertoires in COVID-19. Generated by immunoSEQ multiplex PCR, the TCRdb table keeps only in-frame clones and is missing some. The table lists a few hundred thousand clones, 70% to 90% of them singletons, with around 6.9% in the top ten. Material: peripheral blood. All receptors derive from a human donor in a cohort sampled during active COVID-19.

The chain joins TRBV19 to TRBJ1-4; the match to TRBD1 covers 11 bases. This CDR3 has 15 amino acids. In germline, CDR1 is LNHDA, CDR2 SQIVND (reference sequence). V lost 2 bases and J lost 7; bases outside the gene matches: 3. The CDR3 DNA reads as TGTGCCAGTAGTATAAGAGGGACAGGGGGTGAAAAACTGTTTTTT. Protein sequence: CASSIRGTGGEKLFF. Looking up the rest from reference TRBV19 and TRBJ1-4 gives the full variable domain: DGGITQSPKYLFRKEGQNVTLSCEQNLNHDAMYWYRQDPGQGLRLIYYSQIVNDFQKGDIAEGYSVSREKKESFPLTVTSAQKNPTAFYLCASSIRGTGGEKLFFGSGTQLSVL.

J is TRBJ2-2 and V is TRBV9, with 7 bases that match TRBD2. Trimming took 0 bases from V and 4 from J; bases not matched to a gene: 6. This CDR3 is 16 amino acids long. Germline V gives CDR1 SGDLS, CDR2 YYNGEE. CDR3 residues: CASSVVVAGGTGELFF. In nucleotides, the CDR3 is TGTGCCAGCAGCGTAGTTGTAGCGGGCGGCACCGGGGAGCTGTTTTTT.

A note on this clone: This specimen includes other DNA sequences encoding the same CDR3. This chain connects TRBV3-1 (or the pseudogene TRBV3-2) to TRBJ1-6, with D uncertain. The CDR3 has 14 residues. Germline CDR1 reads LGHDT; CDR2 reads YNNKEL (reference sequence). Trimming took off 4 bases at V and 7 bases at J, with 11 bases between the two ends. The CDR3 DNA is TGTGCCAGCAGCCTCCGGACGGGGAATTCACCCCTCCACTTT. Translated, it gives CASSLRTGNSPLHF.

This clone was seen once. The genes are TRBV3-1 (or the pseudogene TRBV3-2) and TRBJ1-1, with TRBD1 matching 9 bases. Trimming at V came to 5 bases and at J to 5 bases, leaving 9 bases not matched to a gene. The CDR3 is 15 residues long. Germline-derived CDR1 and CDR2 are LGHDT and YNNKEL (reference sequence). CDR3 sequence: CASSAWDREWTEAFF. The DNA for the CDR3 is TGTGCCAGCAGCGCCTGGGACAGGGAGTGGACTGAAGCTTTCTTT.

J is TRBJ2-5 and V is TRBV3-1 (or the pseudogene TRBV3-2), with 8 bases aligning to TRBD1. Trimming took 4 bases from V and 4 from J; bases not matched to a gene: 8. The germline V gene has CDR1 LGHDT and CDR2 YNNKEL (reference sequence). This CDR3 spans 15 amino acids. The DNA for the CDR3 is TGTGCCAGCAGCCGCGTCGTAACAGGGGGAGAGACCCAGTACTTC. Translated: CASSRVVTGGETQYF.

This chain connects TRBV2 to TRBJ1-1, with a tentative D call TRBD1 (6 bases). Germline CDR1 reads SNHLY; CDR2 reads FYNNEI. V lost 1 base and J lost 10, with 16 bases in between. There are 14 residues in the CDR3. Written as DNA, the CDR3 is TGTGCCAGCAGTGAAGTAGGGGGTTTTGTCGCAGCTTTCTTT. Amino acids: CASSEVGGFVAAFF. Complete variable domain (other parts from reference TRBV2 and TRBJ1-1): EPEVTQTPSHQVTQMGQEVILRCVPISNHLYFYWYRQILGQKVEFLVSFYNNEISEKSEIFDDQFSVERPDGSNFTLKIRSTKLEDSAMYFCASSEVGGFVAAFFGQGTRLTVV.

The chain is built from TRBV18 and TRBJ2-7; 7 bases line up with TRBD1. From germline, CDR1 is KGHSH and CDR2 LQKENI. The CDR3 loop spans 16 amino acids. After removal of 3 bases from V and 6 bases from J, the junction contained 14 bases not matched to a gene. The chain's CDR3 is CASSPTDREGTSEQYF. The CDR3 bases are TGTGCCAGCTCACCTACTGACAGGGAAGGAACGAGCGAGCAGTACTTC.

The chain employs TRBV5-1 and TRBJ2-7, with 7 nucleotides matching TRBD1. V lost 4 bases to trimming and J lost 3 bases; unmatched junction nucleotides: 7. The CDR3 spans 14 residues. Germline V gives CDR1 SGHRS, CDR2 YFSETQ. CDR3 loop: CASSQAGGRYEQYF. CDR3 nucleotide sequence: TGCGCCAGCAGCCAGGCAGGGGGTCGCTACGAGCAGTACTTC.

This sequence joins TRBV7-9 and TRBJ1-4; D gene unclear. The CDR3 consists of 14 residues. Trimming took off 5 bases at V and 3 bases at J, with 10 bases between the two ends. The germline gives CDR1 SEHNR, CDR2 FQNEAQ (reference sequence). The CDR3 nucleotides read TGTGCCAGCAGCCCACAGCGGGCTAATGAAAAACTGTTTTTT. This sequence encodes CASSPQRANEKLFF.

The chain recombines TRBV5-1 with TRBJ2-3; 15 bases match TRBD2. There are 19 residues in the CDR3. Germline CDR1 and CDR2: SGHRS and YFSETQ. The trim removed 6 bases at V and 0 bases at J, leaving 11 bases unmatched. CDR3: CASNRLGTSGGSSTDTQYF. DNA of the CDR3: TGCGCCAGCAACCGATTAGGGACTAGCGGGGGGTCTAGCACAGATACGCAGTATTTT.

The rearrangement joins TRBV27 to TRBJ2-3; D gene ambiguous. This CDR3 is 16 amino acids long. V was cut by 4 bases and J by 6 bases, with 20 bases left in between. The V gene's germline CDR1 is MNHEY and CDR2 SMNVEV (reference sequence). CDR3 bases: TGTGCCAGCAGTTCCCTCACCACTCCGCCAATGGATACGCAGTATTTT. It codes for CASSSLTTPPMDTQYF.

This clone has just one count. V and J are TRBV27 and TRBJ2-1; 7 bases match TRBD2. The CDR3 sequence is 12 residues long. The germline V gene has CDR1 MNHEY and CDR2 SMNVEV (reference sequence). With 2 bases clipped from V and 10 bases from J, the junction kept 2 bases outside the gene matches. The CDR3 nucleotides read TGTGCCAGCAGTTTAGGGACTAACGAGCAGTTCTTC. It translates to CASSLGTNEQFF.

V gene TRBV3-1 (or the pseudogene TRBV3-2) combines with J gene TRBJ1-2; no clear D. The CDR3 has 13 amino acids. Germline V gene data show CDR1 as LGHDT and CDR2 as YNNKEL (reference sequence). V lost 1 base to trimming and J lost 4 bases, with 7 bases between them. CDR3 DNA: TGTGCCAGCAGCCAAGCATCAGTCTATGGCTACACCTTC. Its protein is CASSQASVYGYTF.

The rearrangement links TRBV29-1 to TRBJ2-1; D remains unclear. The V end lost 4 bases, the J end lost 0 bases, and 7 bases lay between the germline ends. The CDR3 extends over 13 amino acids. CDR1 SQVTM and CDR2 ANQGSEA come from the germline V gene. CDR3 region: CSVVPVSYNEQFF. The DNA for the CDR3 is TGCAGCGTTGTGCCGGTCTCCTACAATGAGCAGTTCTTC.

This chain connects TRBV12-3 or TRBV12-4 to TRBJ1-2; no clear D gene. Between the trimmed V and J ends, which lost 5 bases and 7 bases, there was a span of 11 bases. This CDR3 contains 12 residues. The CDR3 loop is CASSPRGPGYTF. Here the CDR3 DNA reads TGTGCCAGCAGTCCCCGAGGGCCTGGCTACACCTTC.

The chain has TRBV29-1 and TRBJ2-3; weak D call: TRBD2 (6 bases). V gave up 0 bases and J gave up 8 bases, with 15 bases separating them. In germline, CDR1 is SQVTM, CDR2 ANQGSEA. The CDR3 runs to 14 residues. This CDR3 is CSVEDRTMSGTQYF. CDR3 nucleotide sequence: TGCAGCGTTGAAGATCGGACTATGTCGGGTACGCAGTATTTT.

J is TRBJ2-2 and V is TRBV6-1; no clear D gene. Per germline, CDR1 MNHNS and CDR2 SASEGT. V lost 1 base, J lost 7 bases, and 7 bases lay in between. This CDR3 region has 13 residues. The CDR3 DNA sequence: TGTGCCAGCAGTGAAGAGGCTAGCGGGGAGCTGTTTTTT. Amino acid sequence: CASSEEASGELFF.

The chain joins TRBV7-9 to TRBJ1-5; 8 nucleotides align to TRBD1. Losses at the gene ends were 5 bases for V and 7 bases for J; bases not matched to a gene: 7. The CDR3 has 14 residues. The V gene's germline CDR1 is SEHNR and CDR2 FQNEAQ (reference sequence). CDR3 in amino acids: CASSPDRGGQPQHF. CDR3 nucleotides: TGTGCCAGCAGCCCAGACAGGGGCGGACAGCCCCAGCATTTT.

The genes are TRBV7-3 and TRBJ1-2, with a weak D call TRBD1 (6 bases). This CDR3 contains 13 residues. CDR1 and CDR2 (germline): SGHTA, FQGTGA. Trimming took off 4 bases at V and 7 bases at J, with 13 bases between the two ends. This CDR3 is CASSWDNKFGYTF. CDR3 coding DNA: TGTGCCAGCAGCTGGGACAACAAATTTGGCTACACCTTC. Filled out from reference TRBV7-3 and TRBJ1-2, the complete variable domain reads GAGVSQTPSNKVTEKGKYVELRCDPISGHTALYWYRQSLGQGPEFLIYFQGTGAADDSGLPNDRFFAVRPEGSVSTLKIQRTERGDSAVYLCASSWDNKFGYTFGSGTRLTVV.

The DNA for the CDR3 is TGTGCCAGCAGCCGGGGGACAGGGAGAGGCGACACTGAAGCTTTCTTT. It specifies CASSRGTGRGDTEAFF. The V gene is TRBV11-3, the J gene TRBJ1-1; 9 nucleotides agree with TRBD1. This CDR3 contains 16 residues. Germline CDR1 reads SGHNT; CDR2 reads YENEEA. V was clipped by 5 bases and J by 3 bases; unmatched bases: 10.

This CDR3 reads CASSPFNTDTQYF. CDR3 nucleotides: TGTGCCAGCTCACCATTCAACACAGATACGCAGTATTTT. This rearrangement joins TRBV18 to TRBJ2-3; no reliable D call. This CDR3 is built from 13 residues. V was shortened by 2 bases and J by 2 bases, with 5 bases between the two germline ends. Per germline, CDR1 KGHSH and CDR2 LQKENI. Complete variable domain (other parts from reference TRBV18 and TRBJ2-3): NAGVMQNPRHLVRRRGQEARLRCSPMKGHSHVYWYRQLPEEGLKFMVYLQKENIIDESGMPKERFSAEFPKEGPSILRIQQVVRGDSAAYFCASSPFNTDTQYFGPGTRLTVL.

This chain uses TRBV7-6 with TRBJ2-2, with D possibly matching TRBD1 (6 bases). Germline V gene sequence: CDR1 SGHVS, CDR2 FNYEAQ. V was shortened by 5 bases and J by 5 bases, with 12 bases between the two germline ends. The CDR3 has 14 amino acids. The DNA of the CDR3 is TGTGCCAGCAGCGGAAACAGGGTTACCGGGGAGCTGTTTTTT. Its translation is CASSGNRVTGELFF. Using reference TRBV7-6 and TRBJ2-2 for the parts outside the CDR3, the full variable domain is GAGVSQSPRYKVTKRGQDVALRCDPISGHVSLYWYRQALGQGPEFLTYFNYEAQQDKSGLPNDRFSAERPEGSISTLTIQRTEQRDSAMYRCASSGNRVTGELFFGEGSRLTVL.

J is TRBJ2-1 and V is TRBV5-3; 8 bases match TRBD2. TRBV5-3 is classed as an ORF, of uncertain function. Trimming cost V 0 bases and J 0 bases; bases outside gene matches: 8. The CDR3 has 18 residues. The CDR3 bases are TGTGCCAGAAGCTTGGAAGCGGGGGCCATAAGCTCCTACAATGAGCAGTTCTTC. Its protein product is CARSLEAGAISSYNEQFF.

The DNA of the CDR3 is TGTGCCAGCAGCCAAGCATCAGGGGAAACTGAAGCTTTCTTT. It codes for CASSQASGETEAFF. V gene TRBV3-1 (or the pseudogene TRBV3-2) combines with J gene TRBJ1-1; tentatively, D is TRBD1 (6 bases). The germline gives CDR1 LGHDT, CDR2 YNNKEL (reference sequence). Trimming took 1 base from V and 5 from J, leaving 11 bases between them. CDR3 length equals 14 residues.

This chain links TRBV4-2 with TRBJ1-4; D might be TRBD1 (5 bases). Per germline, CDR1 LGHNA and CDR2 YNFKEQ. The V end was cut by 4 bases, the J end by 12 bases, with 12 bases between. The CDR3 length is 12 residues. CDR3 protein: CASSRGGTELFF. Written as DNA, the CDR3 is TGTGCCAGCAGCCGCGGCGGGACTGAACTGTTTTTT.